Shown below are 25 T cell receptor beta chains from a single sample sequenced in a study of identical twins. One entry per CDR3 protein results from TCRdb running MiXCR on the 5' RACE reads. Here the sample spans 1.5 million to 2 million distinct CDR3 sequences, roughly a third being singletons. The sample taken for sequencing was cord blood. The origin of the receptors is a newborn girl in good health.

V is TRBV5-1 and J is TRBJ2-1, with 8 positions matching TRBD2. The J call is uncertain, as TRBJ2-7 better fits the DNA end. CDR1 SGHRS and CDR2 YFSETQ come from the germline V gene. The length of the CDR3 is 15 residues. The CDR3 loop is CASSFGGLVYNEQYF. For the CDR3, the DNA is TGCGCCAGCAGCTTCGGGGGACTAGTATACAATGAGCAGTACTTC.

The V gene is TRBV2, the J gene TRBJ2-2; 13 nucleotides align to TRBD2. Germline assignment: CDR1 SNHLY and CDR2 FYNNEI. The CDR3 is 19 residues long. V shed 0 bases and J 3 bases; nucleotides not matched to a gene: 7. This CDR3 is CASSEARGTSGTYTGELFF. Written as DNA, the CDR3 is TGTGCCAGCAGTGAAGCGCGAGGGACTAGCGGGACCTACACCGGGGAGCTGTTTTTT.

This rearrangement joins TRBV27 to TRBJ1-5, with 8 positions matching TRBD1. The CDR3 length is 13 residues. The germline gives CDR1 MNHEY, CDR2 SMNVEV (reference sequence). V dropped 7 bases and J dropped 4; count of bases not matched to a gene: 3. The CDR3 coding sequence is TGTGCCAGCAAGGGACAGGTAAATCAGCCCCAGCATTTT. Its translation: CASKGQVNQPQHF.

The chain uses TRBV7-9 and TRBJ1-4; D unresolved. The CDR3 consists of 13 residues. V was cut by 6 bases and J by 8 bases, with 13 bases left in between. Germline lookup yields CDR1 SEHNR and CDR2 FQNEAQ (reference sequence). DNA for the CDR3: TGTGCCAGCAGTCCTTCGGTCTTCGAAAAACTGTTTTTT. Its protein product is CASSPSVFEKLFF.

The chain recombines TRBV28 with TRBJ2-3; 9 bases agree with TRBD1. CDR3 length: 15 residues. CDR1 and CDR2 (germline): MDHEN, SYDVKM. Trimming at V came to 6 bases and at J to 8 bases, leaving 12 bases not matched to a gene. The CDR3 reads CASRERGQGTPTQYF. CDR3 DNA: TGTGCCAGCAGGGAAAGGGGACAGGGTACCCCTACGCAGTATTTT.

The chain has TRBV2 and TRBJ2-1; perhaps TRBD1 as D (5 bases). V lost 8 bases, J lost 2 bases, and 10 bases lay in between. The germline V gene encodes CDR1 SNHLY and CDR2 FYNNEI. The CDR3 consists of 13 residues. The CDR3 bases are TGTGCCAGCCAACAAGGGGCCTACAATGAGCAGTTCTTC. Protein sequence: CASQQGAYNEQFF.

J is TRBJ2-1 and V is TRBV29-1; possibly TRBD2 for D (6 bases). Deletions cut 1 base from V and 2 bases from J, with 9 bases between. Germline loops: CDR1 SQVTM, CDR2 ANQGSEA. This CDR3 has 14 residues. The CDR3 sequence: CSVEAGAPYNEQFF. The CDR3 region has the DNA TGCAGCGTTGAAGCGGGAGCCCCCTACAATGAGCAGTTCTTC.

This clonotype turned up a few times. The chain couples TRBV27 to TRBJ2-2; maybe TRBD1 (5 bases). CDR1 is MNHEY, CDR2 SMNVEV, per germline (reference sequence). V was shortened by 3 bases and J by 4 bases, with 18 bases between the two germline ends. This CDR3 contains 17 residues. DNA for the CDR3: TGTGCCAGCAGTTTTGGAGCCGACAGCCATACCACCGGGGAGCTGTTTTTT. It codes for CASSFGADSHTTGELFF.

The gene calls are TRBV3-1 and TRBJ2-1; D not certain. The DNA matches TRBJ2-7 better at its end, which makes the J call doubtful. CDR3 length: 13 residues. Germline CDR1 is LGHDT and CDR2 is YNNKEL (reference sequence). DNA of the CDR3: TGTGCCAGCAGCCCCCAATCCTACAATGAGCAGTACTTC. It yields the protein CASSPQSYNEQYF.

The sample holds a few counts of this clonotype. The gene calls are TRBV27 and TRBJ1-4; possibly TRBD1 for D (5 bases). The CDR3 totals 18 residues. Germline CDR1 is MNHEY and CDR2 is SMNVEV (reference sequence). Deletions cut 0 bases from V and 4 bases from J, with 18 bases between. Here the CDR3 reads CASSLSHSQGLGNEKLFF. CDR3 nucleotide sequence: TGTGCCAGCAGTTTATCCCATTCCCAGGGTCTAGGTAATGAAAAACTGTTTTTT.

This chain connects TRBV28 to TRBJ2-3; TRBD1 is a possible D gene (5 bases). The length of the CDR3 is 15 residues. Trimming took off 5 bases at V and 0 bases at J, with 12 bases between the two ends. Germline assignment: CDR1 MDHEN and CDR2 SYDVKM. The CDR3 region is CASSTGDSSTDTQYF. CDR3 DNA sequence: TGTGCCAGCAGTACAGGAGACTCTAGCACAGATACGCAGTATTTT.

The chain recombines TRBV5-6 with TRBJ2-3; 10 nucleotides agree with TRBD1. Per germline, CDR1 SGHDT and CDR2 YYEEEE. This CDR3 has 17 amino acids. The V gene end was trimmed by 4 bases and the J gene end by 3 bases; junction bases not matched to a gene: 11. The CDR3 DNA sequence: TGTGCCAGCAGCCAAGCAGGGACAGGGGTGTTTACAGATACGCAGTATTTT. Encoded protein: CASSQAGTGVFTDTQYF. The full variable domain, rest sourced from reference TRBV5-6 and TRBJ2-3, is DAGVTQSPTHLIKTRGQQVTLRCSPKSGHDTVSWYQQALGQGPQFIFQYYEEEERQRGNFPDRFSGHQFPNYSSELNVNALLLGDSALYLCASSQAGTGVFTDTQYFGPGTRLTVL.

Only a few counts were recorded for this clonotype. The chain is built from TRBV18 and TRBJ2-5; D gene uncertain. V was shortened by 0 bases and J by 11 bases, with 13 bases between the two germline ends. Germline CDR1 is KGHSH and CDR2 is LQKENI. The CDR3 length is 13 residues. CDR3 sequence: CASSPPVENEQYF. The CDR3 DNA is TGTGCCAGCTCACCACCGGTAGAGAATGAGCAGTACTTC.

A note on this clonotype: This may be a read error, as it is one base from a much larger clone. The genes are TRBV7-2 and TRBJ2-5, with D unresolved. The germline V gene has CDR1 SGHTA and CDR2 FQGNSA. This CDR3 has 15 amino acids. With 1 base removed from V and 1 base from J, the gap between germline ends came to 10 bases. CDR3 sequence (DNA): TGTGCCAGCAGCTTAGTACCATTACCCCAAGAGACCCAGTACTTC. Amino acid sequence: CASSLVPLPQETQYF.

The V call is TRBV7-9, the J call TRBJ2-4, with 11 positions matching TRBD2. The CDR3 is 14 amino acids. The ends lost 5 bases at V and 7 bases at J; junction bases unmatched: 4. The germline gives CDR1 SEHNR, CDR2 FQNEAQ (reference sequence). The CDR3 nucleotides read TGTGCCAGCAGCCCTAGGACTAGCGGGAACATTCAGTACTTC. The encoded protein is CASSPRTSGNIQYF.

This clonotype was seen a few times. The V call is TRBV4-1, the J call TRBJ2-3; 9 nucleotides agree with TRBD2. The V gene end was trimmed by 1 base and the J gene end by 0 bases; junction bases not matched to a gene: 5. CDR1 and CDR2 from the germline V gene are MGHRA and YSYEKL. The CDR3 has 17 amino acids. CDR3 sequence: CASSQVGLASSTDTQYF. In DNA, the CDR3 is TGCGCCAGCAGCCAAGTTGGACTAGCGTCTAGCACAGATACGCAGTATTTT.

V is TRBV2 and J is TRBJ2-1; D not certain. Gene TRBJ2-7 matches the end of the DNA better, so the J call may be wrong. The CDR3 runs 13 residues. Per germline, CDR1 SNHLY and CDR2 FYNNEI. Here the CDR3 DNA reads TGTGCCAGCGGAAGTTTTATTAACAATGAGCAGTACTTC. Residues: CASGSFINNEQYF.

There are a few counts of this clonotype. This chain joins TRBV20-1 and TRBJ2-7, with D possibly called TRBD1 or TRBD2 (6 bases each). This CDR3 is built from 14 residues. Trimming shortened V by 3 bases and J by 0 bases, and 12 bases separated the two germline ends. Germline V gene lookup returns CDR1 DFQATT and CDR2 SNEGSKA (reference sequence). Here the CDR3 DNA reads TGCAGTGCTAGGGCTGGGGGGCTCTCCTACGAGCAGTACTTC. Amino acids: CSARAGGLSYEQYF.

V usage is TRBV9 and J usage is TRBJ2-3; the D is unclear. The CDR3 is 16 residues long. V was shortened by 4 bases and J by 4 bases, with 19 bases between the two germline ends. Per germline, CDR1 SGDLS and CDR2 YYNGEE. The CDR3 DNA follows: TGTGCCAGCAGCAAAGGCACGGACCGGATGCCAGATACGCAGTATTTT. Translation gives CASSKGTDRMPDTQYF.

The V call is TRBV20-1, the J call TRBJ2-7, with 10 bases fitting TRBD2. Trimming removed 6 bases from V and 2 bases from J; junction bases left unmatched: 10. This CDR3 contains 15 residues. CDR1 and CDR2 from the germline V gene are DFQATT and SNEGSKA (reference sequence). CDR3 DNA: TGCAGTGCGATGAGCGGGGGGGTACGGGCCTACGAGCAGTACTTC. This translates into CSAMSGGVRAYEQYF.

This clonotype was observed at least ten times. V usage is TRBV5-6 and J usage is TRBJ1-1; D ambiguous. CDR1 is SGHDT and CDR2 is YYEEEE in the germline V gene. The V gene lost 5 bases and the J gene lost 4 bases, with 6 bases spanning the gap. This CDR3 is built from 11 residues. The CDR3 loop is CASSWGTEAFF. CDR3 DNA sequence: TGTGCCAGCAGTTGGGGCACTGAAGCTTTCTTT.

The V call is TRBV10-2, the J call TRBJ2-1, with 7 positions matching TRBD2. Trimming removed 8 bases from V and 2 bases from J; junction bases left unmatched: 15. This CDR3 has 17 amino acids. Per the germline V gene, CDR1 is WSHSY and CDR2 is SAAADI. The CDR3 nucleotides are TGCGCCAGCTCCGGGGGGACTCACCTGGGAACCTACAATGAGCAGTTCTTC. Encoded protein: CASSGGTHLGTYNEQFF.

This clonotype has at least ten counts. The rearrangement links TRBV5-1 to TRBJ2-1; TRBD1 aligns across 8 bases. The germline V gene has CDR1 SGHRS and CDR2 YFSETQ. This CDR3 is built from 16 residues. V shed 2 bases and J 2 bases; nucleotides not matched to a gene: 6. The CDR3 loop reads CASSLSSGQAYNEQFF. The CDR3, as DNA: TGCGCCAGCAGCTTAAGCTCGGGACAGGCCTACAATGAGCAGTTCTTC.

This sequence joins TRBV7-8 and TRBJ2-2; D remains unclear. CDR1 and CDR2 (germline): SGHVS, FQNEAQ. V gave up 5 bases and J gave up 1 base, with 8 bases separating them. The CDR3 totals 14 residues. CDR3 bases: TGTGCCAGCAGCGGGCTCAAGAACACCGGGGAGCTGTTTTTT. Its protein is CASSGLKNTGELFF.

The chain is built from TRBV20-1 and TRBJ2-7; D remains ambiguous. Germline V lookup: CDR1 DFQATT, CDR2 SNEGSKA (reference sequence). CDR3 length: 14 residues. Trimming took 3 bases from V and 2 from J, leaving 14 bases between them. CDR3 amino acids: CSASWLTPPYEQYF. CDR3 DNA: TGCAGTGCTAGTTGGCTCACGCCACCCTACGAGCAGTACTTC.